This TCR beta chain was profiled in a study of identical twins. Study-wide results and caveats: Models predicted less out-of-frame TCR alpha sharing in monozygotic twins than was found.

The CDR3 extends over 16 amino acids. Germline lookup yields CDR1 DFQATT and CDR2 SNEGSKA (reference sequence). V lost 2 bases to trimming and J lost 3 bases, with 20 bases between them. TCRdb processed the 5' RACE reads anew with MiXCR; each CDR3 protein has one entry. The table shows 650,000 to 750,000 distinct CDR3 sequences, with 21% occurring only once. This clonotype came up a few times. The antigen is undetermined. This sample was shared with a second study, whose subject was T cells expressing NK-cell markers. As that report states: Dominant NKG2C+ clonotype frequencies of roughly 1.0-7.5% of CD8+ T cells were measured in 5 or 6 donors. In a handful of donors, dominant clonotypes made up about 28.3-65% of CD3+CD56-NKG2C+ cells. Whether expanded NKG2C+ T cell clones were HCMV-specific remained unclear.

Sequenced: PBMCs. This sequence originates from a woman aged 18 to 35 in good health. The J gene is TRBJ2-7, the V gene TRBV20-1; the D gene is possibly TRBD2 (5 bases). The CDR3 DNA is TGCAGTGCTAGAATCCGAGCGGAGACCCCAATCTACGAGCAGTACTTC. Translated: CSARIRAETPIYEQYF.